These 16 T cell receptor beta chains were sequenced from one sample in a study of T cells after yellow fever vaccination. From the 5' RACE reads, TCRdb called clonotypes with MiXCR, one entry per CDR3 protein. The sample has approximately 550,000 distinct CDR3 sequences, approximately 21% seen once; the top ten hold roughly an eighth. The sample was PBMCs, taken 15 days after the yellow fever booster vaccination. The source is a man aged 25-45 years who received the YFV17D yellow fever vaccine.

The count of this clonotype is one. The chain links TRBV14 to TRBJ2-1, with 7 bases lining up with TRBD1. Looked up from germline, CDR1 is SGHDN and CDR2 is FVKESK. The CDR3 covers 17 residues. The V segment lost 3 bases and the J segment 0 bases; nucleotides outside the gene matches: 8. This CDR3 reads CASSQYRDSGSYNEQFF. The CDR3 DNA reads TGTGCCAGCAGCCAGTACCGGGACAGTGGCTCCTACAATGAGCAGTTCTTC.

This clonotype was seen more than once but under ten times. V is TRBV25-1 and J is TRBJ2-1; the D gene is possibly TRBD2 (5 bases). Trimming removed 2 bases from V and 15 bases from J, with 17 bases in between. Germline V CDR1 and CDR2: MGHDK, SYGVNS. The CDR3 is 13 amino acids. In nucleotides, the CDR3 is TGTGCCAGCAGTGAAACGTCGGGATCTTGGATGTTCTTC. This sequence encodes CASSETSGSWMFF.

The gene calls are TRBV7-2 and TRBJ1-2, with D hard to call. This CDR3 has 14 amino acids. Per germline, CDR1 SGHTA and CDR2 FQGNSA. Trimming left V 3 bases short and J 9 bases short, with 17 bases between. Here the CDR3 DNA reads TGTGCCAGCAGCTTTTTGACGGGAACTGATAGCTACACCTTC. Amino acids: CASSFLTGTDSYTF. Drawing the rest from reference TRBV7-2 and TRBJ1-2, the complete variable domain is GAGVSQSPSNKVTEKGKDVELRCDPISGHTALYWYRQSLGQGLEFLIYFQGNSAPDKSGLPSDRFSAERTGGSVSTLTIQRTQQEDSAVYLCASSFLTGTDSYTFGSGTRLTVV.

The chain uses TRBV19 and TRBJ2-1; 9 bases fit TRBD2. The length of the CDR3 is 14 residues. Germline CDR1 is LNHDA and CDR2 is SQIVND (reference sequence). V shed 7 bases and J 4 bases; nucleotides not matched to a gene: 5. CDR3 sequence reads: CASKKLAGYNEQFF. CDR3 bases: TGTGCCAGTAAAAAACTAGCGGGTTACAATGAGCAGTTCTTC.

This sequence joins TRBV5-1 and TRBJ2-7; no clear D. Trimming shortened V by 4 bases and J by 0 bases, and 11 bases separated the two germline ends. The CDR3 contains 14 residues. Germline CDR1 and CDR2: SGHRS and YFSETQ. CDR3 in DNA: TGCGCCAGCAGCAGCGCGCTTTCCTCCTACGAGCAGTACTTC. Protein sequence: CASSSALSSYEQYF.

This clonotype occurred a few times. This chain joins TRBV12-3 or TRBV12-4 and TRBJ1-5; no reliable D call. V lost 8 bases and J 5 bases, leaving 13 bases between the germline ends. CDR3 length: 13 amino acids. The chain's CDR3 is CASGKFQDQPQHF. The CDR3 DNA follows: TGTGCCAGCGGAAAATTTCAAGATCAGCCCCAGCATTTT.

The chain carries TRBV6-5 and TRBJ1-1, with 9 bases lining up with TRBD1. V dropped 4 bases and J dropped 0; count of bases not matched to a gene: 12. Germline V gene lookup returns CDR1 MNHEY and CDR2 SVGAGI. This CDR3 spans 18 amino acids. CDR3 DNA: TGTGCCAGCAGTTCCTTCTTGGGGACAGGGAACATGAACACTGAAGCTTTCTTT. Encoded protein: CASSSFLGTGNMNTEAFF.

This clonotype has just a few counts. The rearrangement uses TRBV20-1 and TRBJ2-3; TRBD2 might be the D (6 bases). This CDR3 is built from 16 residues. The germline V gene has CDR1 DFQATT and CDR2 SNEGSKA (reference sequence). V shed 3 bases and J shed 0 bases, with 16 bases lying between them. The CDR3 DNA reads TGCAGTGCTAGTAACCGGCCGGGGGAGAGCACAGATACGCAGTATTTT. This codes for CSASNRPGESTDTQYF.

In this sample, this clonotype turned up a few times. The chain uses TRBV4-3 and TRBJ1-4, with 7 positions matching TRBD1. Germline CDR1 and CDR2: LGHNA and YSLEER. CDR3 length equals 15 residues. V lost 3 bases and J lost 3; bases outside the gene matches: 4. The CDR3 DNA sequence: TGCGCCAGCAGCCACGGGACAGTTTCTAATGAAAAACTGTTTTTT. Protein: CASSHGTVSNEKLFF.

The rearrangement links TRBV27 to TRBJ2-7, with 8 bases matching TRBD2. J lost 6 bases, V lost 2 bases, and 6 bases had no gene match. Germline V gene lookup returns CDR1 MNHEY and CDR2 SMNVEV (reference sequence). The CDR3 spans 14 residues. CDR3 sequence: CASSLKGLVSEQYF. In nucleotides, the CDR3 is TGTGCCAGCAGTTTAAAGGGACTAGTAAGCGAGCAGTACTTC.

Only a few counts were recorded for this clonotype. The chain combines TRBV3-1 with TRBJ2-5, with D tentatively TRBD1 or TRBD2 (6 bases each). The CDR3 is 15 amino acids. V gave up 1 base and J gave up 1 base, with 10 bases separating them. Looked up from germline, CDR1 is LGHDT and CDR2 is YNNKEL (reference sequence). CDR3: CASSQVGGIQETQYF. The CDR3 DNA follows: TGTGCCAGCAGCCAAGTAGGGGGGATCCAAGAGACCCAGTACTTC.

This clonotype was counted only a few times. The chain is built from TRBV7-3 and TRBJ2-3; 10 nucleotides align to TRBD1. The length of the CDR3 is 14 residues. With V trimmed by 6 bases and J by 6 bases, 6 bases remained unmatched. Germline CDR1 and CDR2: SGHTA and FQGTGA. CDR3 protein: CASSRQGARDTQYF. The CDR3 bases are TGTGCCAGCAGTAGACAGGGGGCGCGTGATACGCAGTATTTT.

A few counts support this clonotype. The J gene is TRBJ1-1, the V gene TRBV6-5; D remains ambiguous. The V gene's germline CDR1 is MNHEY and CDR2 SVGAGI. Between the trimmed V and J ends, which lost 2 bases and 3 bases, there was a span of 13 bases. The CDR3 consists of 15 residues. The CDR3 sequence is CASSYIYGGDTEAFF. The CDR3 DNA reads as TGTGCCAGCAGTTACATCTACGGCGGGGACACTGAAGCTTTCTTT.

This chain joins TRBV5-5 and TRBJ2-7; possibly TRBD2 for D (5 bases). Between the trimmed V and J ends, which lost 1 base and 0 bases, there was a span of 11 bases. CDR3 length equals 15 residues. Germline CDR1 reads SGHKS; CDR2 reads YYEKEE (reference sequence). CDR3 region: CASSLQRTSSYEQYF. The CDR3 DNA is TGTGCCAGCAGCTTGCAGAGAACTAGCTCCTACGAGCAGTACTTC.

Only a few counts were recorded for this clonotype. The chain links TRBV7-9 to TRBJ2-3, with TRBD2 matching 10 bases. The CDR3 has 16 amino acids. Unmatched junction bases numbered 8, after V lost 4 bases and J lost 4 bases. Germline V gene sequence: CDR1 SEHNR, CDR2 FQNEAQ (reference sequence). The CDR3 region has the DNA TGTGCCAGCAGCTCCAGCGGGAGGGCCAGGGCAGATACGCAGTATTTT. This codes for CASSSSGRARADTQYF.

The rearrangement uses TRBV4-2 and TRBJ2-1; D possibly corresponds to TRBD1 (5 bases). This CDR3 region has 15 residues. V dropped 0 bases and J dropped 4 bases, with 10 bases sitting between them. Per germline, CDR1 LGHNA and CDR2 YNFKEQ. Here the CDR3 DNA reads TGTGCCAGCAGCCAAGATCTGGGGCAATACAATGAGCAGTTCTTC. Protein sequence: CASSQDLGQYNEQFF.